This is a list of T cell receptor beta chains from one sample in a study of T cells in localized non-small cell lung cancer. The data were produced by immunoSEQ multiplex PCR, yet TCRdb's version contains in-frame clones alone and is incomplete. The table shows approximately 31,000 clones, with 85% to 90% occurring only once. Sequences were derived from peripheral blood, sampled before any cancer treatment. The source of these receptors is a female donor at least 60 years old with stage I lung adenocarcinoma. Both conserved end residues are part of each CDR3. The D gene is left open where the match is weak. Expanded clones are given a class, and other clones once, few, many or no size at all.

D: .; length: 13; V: TRBV7-2; J: TRBJ1-2; size: .; DNA: TGTGCCAGCAGCCCCCGGGAGGACTATGGCTACACCTTC; CDR3: CASSPREDYGYTF
D: .; length: 16; V: TRBV5-1; J: TRBJ1-2; size: once; DNA: TGCGCCAGCAGCCGGAGCCTCAGGGATTGGGCTTCTGGCTACACCTTC; CDR3: CASSRSLRDWASGYTF
D: .; length: 12; V: TRBV11-2; J: TRBJ2-1; size: .; DNA: TGTGCCAGCAGCCCCGACAGTCCCAAGCAGTTCTTC; CDR3: CASSPDSPKQFF
D: TRBD2; length: 13; V: TRBV29-1; J: TRBJ2-1; size: .; DNA: TGCAGCGTTGACCTAGCGGGGGCCATTGAGCAGTTCTTC; CDR3: CSVDLAGAIEQFF
D: .; length: 16; V: TRBV2; J: TRBJ1-5; size: .; DNA: TGTGCCAGCAGTTCCCCCTCGGCAGGGCGCAATCAGCCCCAGCATTTT; CDR3: CASSSPSAGRNQPQHF
D: .; length: 16; V: TRBV5-1; J: TRBJ2-1; size: once; DNA: TGCGCCAGCAGTCTTGATCCAGCGGACTCCTACAATGAGCAGTTCTTC; CDR3: CASSLDPADSYNEQFF
D: .; length: 18; V: TRBV28; J: TRBJ1-5; size: .; DNA: TGTGCCAGCAGTTCAAATAGACTTTTGGGTCCGGGCAATCAGCCCCAGCATTTT; CDR3: CASSSNRLLGPGNQPQHF
D: .; length: 14; V: TRBV11-3; J: TRBJ2-5; size: .; DNA: TGTGCCAGCAGCTTAGAAGGGCTCCTTGGTGGCCAGTACTTC; CDR3: CASSLEGLLGGQYF
D: .; length: 14; V: TRBV30; J: TRBJ2-6; size: .; DNA: TGTGCCTGGAGTGTACGGGGAGACGTCAACGTCCTGACTTTC; CDR3: CAWSVRGDVNVLTF
D: .; length: 14; V: TRBV5-1; J: TRBJ2-1; size: once; DNA: TGCGCCAGCAGCTTGGGGGTCTCCTACAATGAGCAGTTCTTC; CDR3: CASSLGVSYNEQFF
D: .; length: 13; V: TRBV11-2; J: TRBJ2-3; size: .; DNA: TGTGCCAGCAGCTCCGGGATATCAGATACGCAGTATTTT; CDR3: CASSSGISDTQYF
D: TRBD2; length: 17; V: TRBV18; J: TRBJ2-1; size: once; DNA: TGTGCCAGCTCACCCGTCTCTCTAGCGGGAGTTGGGAATGAGCAGTTCTTC; CDR3: CASSPVSLAGVGNEQFF
D: .; length: 10; V: TRBV29-1; J: TRBJ1-4; size: .; DNA: TGCAGCGGATTTAATGAAAAACTGTTTTTT; CDR3: CSGFNEKLFF
D: TRBD2; length: 19; V: TRBV19; J: TRBJ2-3; size: .; DNA: TGTGCCAGTAGTACCGGACAGGGTTGGAGCGGGAGGGCCACAGATACGCAGTATTTT; CDR3: CASSTGQGWSGRATDTQYF
D: .; length: 15; V: TRBV15; J: TRBJ1-4; size: .; DNA: TGTGCCACCAGCAGAGCGGCGGGACTGAAGGAAAAACTGTTTTTT; CDR3: CATSRAAGLKEKLFF
D: .; length: 16; V: TRBV14; J: TRBJ1-5; size: .; DNA: TGTGCCAGCAGCCAATGCGGGGACGATGGCAATCAGCCCCAGCATTTT; CDR3: CASSQCGDDGNQPQHF
D: TRBD2; length: 19; V: TRBV28; J: TRBJ2-7; size: .; DNA: TGTGCCAGCAGTCCCGTCGGAAGAAAGGGTACTAGCGACACCTACGAGCAGTACTTC; CDR3: CASSPVGRKGTSDTYEQYF
D: TRBD2; length: 15; V: TRBV5-4; J: TRBJ2-3; size: .; DNA: TGTGCCAGCAGCCCGGCGGGGGCGGGAGGAGATACGCAGTATTTT; CDR3: CASSPAGAGGDTQYF
D: .; length: 14; V: TRBV19; J: TRBJ1-1; size: .; DNA: TGTGCCAGTAGTATGCGACAGCTAAACACTGAAGCTTTCTTT; CDR3: CASSMRQLNTEAFF
D: .; length: 12; V: TRBV7-9; J: TRBJ2-7; size: few; DNA: TGTGCCAGCACCTCGGATTCCTACGAGCAGTACTTC; CDR3: CASTSDSYEQYF
D: TRBD2; length: 17; V: TRBV5-1; J: TRBJ2-1; size: .; DNA: TGCGCCAGCAGCATCCTGGGACTAGCGGGAGGGCCGGATGAGCAGTTCTTC; CDR3: CASSILGLAGGPDEQFF
D: .; length: 15; V: TRBV27; J: TRBJ2-5; size: .; DNA: TGTGCCAGCAGTGAGGGTGGGGGGTACCAAGAGACCCAGTACTTC; CDR3: CASSEGGGYQETQYF
D: .; length: 13; V: TRBV7-2; J: TRBJ1-1; size: .; DNA: TGTGCCAGCAGCTTAAGTTGGAACACTGAAGCTTTCTTT; CDR3: CASSLSWNTEAFF
D: TRBD2; length: 13; V: TRBV29-1; J: TRBJ2-1; size: .; DNA: TGCAGCGTTGGGGTAGCGGGAGGAGATGAGCAGTTCTTC; CDR3: CSVGVAGGDEQFF